Reported below is one T cell receptor (beta chain). The antigen is unknown. This record belongs to a study of T cell repertoires in cytomegalovirus infection. As for the study in general: HLA-B-restricted CMV epitopes that are well studied were used alongside recently identified HLA-C-restricted ones. Through public TCR beta signatures, both CMV infection and matching HLA type were indicated. Findings and limits, study-wide: Cumulative frequency of public TCR beta families picked out carriers of CMV plus the relevant HLA. HLA-C-restricted CMV clonotypes gave the most frequent clonotype in two of eight donors.

MiXCR, run by TCRdb on the reads, gives a single entry per CDR3 protein. Found here are some 920,000 distinct CDR3 sequences, roughly 31% of them singletons; the top ten hold 13%. There are 14 residues in the CDR3. Trimming cost V 6 bases and J 1 base, with 7 bases left between them. The chain couples TRBV12-3 or TRBV12-4 to TRBJ2-6; D remains ambiguous. The sample consisted of cultured CD8+ T cells from PBMCs, taken from culture after CMV antigen stimulation. The source of this sequence is a human donor in good health (CMV status not recorded). Some clones in this sample may be carry-over from other donors' samples. CDR3 nucleotides: TGTGCCAGCAGGATAGAATCTGGGGCCAACGTCCTGACTTTC. This gives the protein CASRIESGANVLTF.